The text below deals with one T cell receptor beta chain. Its antigen is as yet unknown. The source of the sample is a study of T-cell memory formation after mild COVID-19. Each CDR3 protein is one row after TCRdb ran MiXCR on the 5' RACE reads. The table includes around 99,000 distinct CDR3 sequences, roughly 14% detected once. Trimming removed 2 bases at V and 4 bases at J, with 8 bases between. Germline V gene data show CDR1 as LGHNT and CDR2 as FRNRAP. CDR3 length equals 13 residues. Findings and limits, study-wide: Contracting clones, day 15 to 85, had balanced CD4/CD8, and later expanders favored CD4+.

Sample: PBMCs or a T cell subset sorted from them (not recorded which). This TCR derives from a man aged 18 to 30 who had mild COVID-19 (a few samples of this study predate the infection). Cell type and time point are not known. The rearrangement uses TRBV12-5 and TRBJ1-1; the D gene is possibly TRBD1 (6 bases). This CDR3 is CASGLSGATEAFF. The CDR3 coding sequence is TGTGCTAGTGGTTTGTCGGGGGCCACTGAAGCTTTCTTT.